One and the same sample provided the 31 T cell receptor beta chains below, sequenced in a study of PD-1 blockade in classical Hodgkin lymphoma. Every patient was affected by relapse after autologous stem cell transplantation, while exposure to brentuximab vedotin was not uniform. Sequenced by immunoSEQ multiplex PCR; TCRdb stores in-frame clones only, minus some. The data hold some 16,000 clones, with roughly 60% observed a single time. The sample was peripheral blood mononuclear cells (PBMCs), taken before the second cycle of nivolumab. These receptors came from a human donor with classical Hodgkin lymphoma.

The chain is built from TRBV7-6 and TRBJ2-7; 9 bases fit TRBD2. CDR1 is SGHVS, CDR2 FNYEAQ, per germline. The V and J ends lost 2 bases and 1 base, in that order; junction bases with no gene match: 3. CDR3 size: 15 residues. In DNA, the CDR3 is TGTGCCAGCAGCTTAAGTCTAGCGGGGTCCTACGAGCAGTACTTC. This codes for CASSLSLAGSYEQYF. Based on the CDR3 plus reference TRBV7-6 and TRBJ2-7, the full variable domain is GAGVSQSPRYKVTKRGQDVALRCDPISGHVSLYWYRQALGQGPEFLTYFNYEAQQDKSGLPNDRFSAERPEGSISTLTIQRTEQRDSAMYRCASSLSLAGSYEQYFGPGTRLTVT.

The V call is TRBV5-1, the J call TRBJ2-1; 7 bases are a match to TRBD2. CDR3 length: 15 amino acids. J lost 4 bases, V lost 0 bases, and 4 bases had no gene match. The germline gives CDR1 SGHRS, CDR2 YFSETQ. In DNA, the CDR3 is TGCGCCAGCAGCTTGGAGGCTAGCGGTTACAATGAGCAGTTCTTC. It is translated as CASSLEASGYNEQFF.

This rearrangement joins TRBV15 to TRBJ1-6; possibly TRBD1 for D (5 bases). The germline gives CDR1 LNHNV, CDR2 YYDKDF (reference sequence). V was cut by 0 bases and J by 9 bases, with 12 bases left in between. This CDR3 is 15 amino acids long. In nucleotides, the CDR3 is TGTGCCACCAGCAGAGATCGGGGGGACGGTTCACCCCTCCACTTT. Its translation: CATSRDRGDGSPLHF.

This chain connects TRBV28 to TRBJ2-1, with D perhaps matching TRBD2 (6 bases). CDR1 and CDR2 from the germline V gene are MDHEN and SYDVKM. The CDR3 extends over 14 amino acids. V shed 3 bases and J shed 2 bases, with 8 bases lying between them. CDR3 nucleotide sequence: TGTGCCAGCAGTTTGGGACTGGCCTACAATGAGCAGTTCTTC. Translating gives CASSLGLAYNEQFF.

The chain carries TRBV28 and TRBJ1-1; TRBD1 matches 8 bases. This CDR3 spans 14 amino acids. After removal of 6 bases from V and 1 base from J, the junction contained 4 bases not matched to a gene. Germline V gene sequence: CDR1 MDHEN, CDR2 SYDVKM. The CDR3 region has the DNA TGTGCCAGCAGACAACAGGGGGGGAACACTGAAGCTTTCTTT. This gives the protein CASRQQGGNTEAFF.

This clone was counted a few times. This chain uses TRBV11-2 with TRBJ2-5; 7 bases agree with TRBD1. Germline-derived CDR1 and CDR2 are SGHAT and FQNNGV. The V segment lost 4 bases and the J segment 7 bases; nucleotides outside the gene matches: 6. The CDR3 runs to 13 residues. CDR3 bases: TGTGCCAGCAGCTCCGACAGGGTCGGGACCCAGTACTTC. It yields the protein CASSSDRVGTQYF. Combining the CDR3 with reference TRBV11-2 and TRBJ2-5 gives the whole variable domain EAGVAQSPRYKIIEKRQSVAFWCNPISGHATLYWYQQILGQGPKLLIQFQNNGVVDDSQLPKDRFSAERLKGVDSTLKIQPAKLEDSAVYLCASSSDRVGTQYFGPGTRLLVL.

This clone was seen more than once but under ten times. The chain couples TRBV21-1 to TRBJ1-1. TRBV21-1 is labeled a pseudogene. The CDR3 loop spans 15 amino acids. Here the CDR3 reads CASSVGRVLNTEAFF. Here the CDR3 DNA reads TGTGCCAGCAGCGTAGGGAGAGTTCTGAACACTGAAGCTTTCTTT.

The chain uses TRBV28 and TRBJ1-1; no firm D call. CDR1 is MDHEN, CDR2 SYDVKM, per germline. This CDR3 spans 15 amino acids. V gave up 11 bases and J gave up 1 base, with 20 bases separating them. DNA for the CDR3: TGTGCCGCCCTCACACTACAAATATGGAACACTGAAGCTTTCTTT. This sequence encodes CAALTLQIWNTEAFF. Full variable domain (missing parts from reference TRBV28 and TRBJ1-1): DVKVTQSSRYLVKRTGEKVFLECVQDMDHENMFWYRQDPGLGLRLIYFSYDVKMKEKGDIPEGYSVSREKKERFSLILESASTNQTSMYLCAALTLQIWNTEAFFGQGTRLTVV.

This clone was counted between two and nine times. The V gene is TRBV28, the J gene TRBJ2-1; possible D gene TRBD2, 6 bases. CDR3 length: 16 amino acids. The germline CDR1 and CDR2 sequences are MDHEN and SYDVKM. V shed 3 bases and J shed 5 bases, with 17 bases lying between them. Here the CDR3 DNA reads TGTGCCAGCAGTTTGATCGGCGGGGTAGGAAACAATGAGCAGTTCTTC. It encodes CASSLIGGVGNNEQFF. Together with reference TRBV28 and TRBJ2-1, the CDR3 gives the full variable domain: DVKVTQSSRYLVKRTGEKVFLECVQDMDHENMFWYRQDPGLGLRLIYFSYDVKMKEKGDIPEGYSVSREKKERFSLILESASTNQTSMYLCASSLIGGVGNNEQFFGPGTRLTVL.

The rearrangement joins TRBV7-9 to TRBJ1-2; D unresolved. CDR1 is SEHNR, CDR2 FQNEAQ, per germline (reference sequence). The CDR3 runs 14 residues. Between the trimmed V and J ends, which lost 5 bases and 1 base, there was a span of 11 bases. The chain's CDR3 is CASSPPHINYGYTF. The CDR3 nucleotides are TGTGCCAGCAGCCCACCCCATATTAACTATGGCTACACCTTC. Supplemented by reference TRBV7-9 and TRBJ1-2, the full variable domain reads DTGVSQNPRHKITKRGQNVTFRCDPISEHNRLYWYRQTLGQGPEFLTYFQNEAQLEKSRLLSDRFSAERPKGSFSTLEIQRTEQGDSAMYLCASSPPHINYGYTFGSGTRLTVV.

CDR3 DNA sequence: TGTGCCAGCAGTGCCACAGGGGTCGGCACAGATACGCAGTATTTT. Residues: CASSATGVGTDTQYF. The J gene is TRBJ2-3, the V gene TRBV9, with 7 bases that match TRBD1. CDR3 length: 15 residues. Germline loops: CDR1 SGDLS, CDR2 YYNGEE. J gave up 1 base and V 5 bases, and 7 bases lay outside the gene matches.

This clone was recorded a few times. The rearrangement links TRBV27 to TRBJ2-3, with TRBD2 matching 8 bases. From germline, CDR1 is MNHEY and CDR2 SMNVEV (reference sequence). This CDR3 is 14 amino acids long. Trimming at V came to 4 bases and at J to 6 bases, leaving 6 bases not matched to a gene. CDR3 residues: CASSYSGSRDTQYF. The CDR3, as DNA: TGTGCCAGCAGTTACAGCGGGAGTAGGGATACGCAGTATTTT.

This clone is medium-sized by share. The chain uses TRBV2 and TRBJ1-2, with no clear D. The CDR3 is 15 amino acids. The V and J ends lost 5 bases and 3 bases respectively, with 16 bases between them. Looked up from germline, CDR1 is SNHLY and CDR2 is FYNNEI. The CDR3 DNA sequence: TGTGCCAGCAGTCCAGACTTTCCTCTTCACTATGGCTACACCTTC. It is translated as CASSPDFPLHYGYTF.

The table lists this clone with a count of one. The sample has other DNA sequences that encode this CDR3 too. J is TRBJ2-7 and V is TRBV28, with TRBD2 matching over 10 bases. The CDR3 runs to 14 residues. Germline CDR1 MDHEN, CDR2 SYDVKM. Trimming cost V 6 bases and J 1 base; bases outside gene matches: 3. In DNA, the CDR3 is TGTGCCAGCAGCCTACTAGCGGGGTCCTACGAGCAGTACTTC. It translates to CASSLLAGSYEQYF.

This chain links TRBV28 with TRBJ1-1, with D unclear. The length of the CDR3 is 12 residues. Between the trimmed V and J ends, which lost 10 bases and 1 base, there was a span of 10 bases. Germline CDR1 is MDHEN and CDR2 is SYDVKM. CDR3: CATLSQNTEAFF. The CDR3, as DNA: TGTGCCACCCTTTCGCAGAACACTGAAGCTTTCTTT.

V usage is TRBV6-5 and J usage is TRBJ2-7; 9 positions agree with TRBD2. This CDR3 contains 14 residues. Germline V gives CDR1 MNHEY, CDR2 SVGAGI. J was trimmed by 5 bases and V by 4 bases; bases with no gene match: 6. The CDR3 coding sequence is TGTGCCAGCAGTTCTTCTAGCGGGACCCACGAGCAGTACTTC. It encodes CASSSSSGTHEQYF.

This clone was found a few times. The rearrangement joins TRBV4-2 to TRBJ2-7, with TRBD2 identical over 8 bases. CDR1 LGHNA and CDR2 YNFKEQ come from the germline V gene. CDR3 length: 14 residues. V lost 0 bases and J lost 3; bases outside the gene matches: 1. CDR3 sequence (DNA): TGTGCCAGCAGCCAAGAAGGGACTAGCTACGAGCAGTACTTC. Protein sequence: CASSQEGTSYEQYF.

This clone was found a few times. The rearrangement joins TRBV27 to TRBJ2-1; either TRBD1 or TRBD2 may supply D (6 bases each). Germline-derived CDR1 and CDR2 are MNHEY and SMNVEV (reference sequence). V lost 6 bases to trimming and J lost 6 bases, with 15 bases between them. CDR3 length: 14 amino acids. CDR3 loop: CASRQGGPVNEQFF. The DNA of the CDR3 is TGTGCCAGCAGACAGGGAGGTCCGGTCAATGAGCAGTTCTTC.

Here the CDR3 reads CASSTPRGEQFF. CDR3 sequence (DNA): TGTGCCAGTAGTACCCCACGGGGTGAGCAGTTCTTC. The rearrangement uses TRBV19 and TRBJ2-1, with D possibly TRBD2 on 5 matching bases. Looked up from germline, CDR1 is LNHDA and CDR2 is SQIVND (reference sequence). Trimming took off 4 bases at V and 9 bases at J, with 10 bases between the two ends. The CDR3 sequence is 12 residues long. Full variable domain (missing parts from reference TRBV19 and TRBJ2-1): DGGITQSPKYLFRKEGQNVTLSCEQNLNHDAMYWYRQDPGQGLRLIYYSQIVNDFQKGDIAEGYSVSREKKESFPLTVTSAQKNPTAFYLCASSTPRGEQFFGPGTRLTVL.

J is TRBJ2-7 and V is TRBV6-5, with 7 bases lining up with TRBD2. CDR1 is MNHEY, CDR2 SVGAGI, per germline. V shed 3 bases, J shed 2 bases, and the junction held 7 bases outside the gene matches. The CDR3 is 15 amino acids. The CDR3 is CASSYRLAATYEQYF. As DNA, the CDR3 is TGTGCCAGCAGTTATAGACTAGCTGCGACCTACGAGCAGTACTTC.

The V gene is TRBV9, the J gene TRBJ2-5, with 14 bases identical to TRBD2. Germline V gene sequence: CDR1 SGDLS, CDR2 YYNGEE. The V and J ends lost 0 bases and 4 bases, in that order; junction bases with no gene match: 5. The CDR3 is made up of 17 amino acids. CDR3 DNA: TGTGCCAGCAGCGTAGGGACTAGCGGGAGGATAACAGAGACCCAGTACTTC. Protein sequence: CASSVGTSGRITETQYF.

The V call is TRBV18, the J call TRBJ1-1; TRBD1 agrees at 10 bases. The germline V gene has CDR1 KGHSH and CDR2 LQKENI. This CDR3 is 15 amino acids long. J gave up 4 bases and V 6 bases, and 8 bases lay outside the gene matches. The CDR3 loop reads CASSTTWDRGTEAFF. The CDR3 DNA is TGTGCCAGCTCGACAACCTGGGACAGGGGCACTGAAGCTTTCTTT. Combining the CDR3 with reference TRBV18 and TRBJ1-1 gives the whole variable domain NAGVMQNPRHLVRRRGQEARLRCSPMKGHSHVYWYRQLPEEGLKFMVYLQKENIIDESGMPKERFSAEFPKEGPSILRIQQVVRGDSAAYFCASSTTWDRGTEAFFGQGTRLTVV.

CDR3 nucleotide sequence: TGCGCCAGCAGCCCCCGTGGGGGGAGCTCCTACGAGCAGTACTTC. Protein: CASSPRGGSSYEQYF. The chain has TRBV5-1 and TRBJ2-7; D might be TRBD2 (6 bases). CDR3 length: 15 amino acids. Trimming removed 4 bases from V and 0 bases from J, with 14 bases in between. Looked up from germline, CDR1 is SGHRS and CDR2 is YFSETQ.

This clone was observed a few times. The J gene is TRBJ2-1, the V gene TRBV7-9; 9 bases line up with TRBD2. Germline trimming cut 3 bases from V and 2 bases from J; bases unmatched to any gene: 2. The length of the CDR3 is 15 residues. From germline, CDR1 is SEHNR and CDR2 FQNEAQ (reference sequence). The DNA for the CDR3 is TGTGCCAGCAGCTTCCCTAGCGGGACCTACAATGAGCAGTTCTTC. This encodes CASSFPSGTYNEQFF.

The chain links TRBV27 to TRBJ1-2, with D possibly TRBD1 on 5 matching bases. The V end was cut by 1 base, the J end by 8 bases, with 11 bases between. CDR1 and CDR2 (germline): MNHEY, SMNVEV (reference sequence). The CDR3 totals 13 residues. The CDR3 sequence: CASSLFSGNGYTF. The CDR3 DNA follows: TGTGCCAGCAGTTTATTCTCAGGGAACGGCTACACCTTC.

The chain uses TRBV7-2 and TRBJ2-3; TRBD2 aligns across 9 bases. The J segment lost 6 bases and the V segment lost 0 bases, leaving 10 bases of the junction unmatched. The CDR3 runs 17 residues. Looked up from germline, CDR1 is SGHTA and CDR2 is FQGNSA. The CDR3 reads CASSLAPPGTSMDTQYF. In DNA form, the CDR3 reads TGTGCCAGCAGCTTAGCCCCCCCGGGGACTAGCATGGATACGCAGTATTTT.

This clone rates as medium-sized. This chain connects TRBV5-4 to TRBJ2-2; perhaps TRBD2 as D (7 bases). The CDR3 spans 14 residues. Germline CDR1 is SGHNT and CDR2 is YYREEE (reference sequence). Trimming left V 0 bases short and J 6 bases short, with 9 bases between. DNA for the CDR3: TGTGCCAGCAGCTTGGGGCGGGGGCCCGGGGAGCTGTTTTTT. Protein: CASSLGRGPGELFF. The full variable domain, in which reference TRBV5-4 and TRBJ2-2 provide the parts outside the CDR3, is ETGVTQSPTHLIKTRGQQVTLRCSSQSGHNTVSWYQQALGQGPQFIFQYYREEENGRGNFPPRFSGLQFPNYSSELNVNALELDDSALYLCASSLGRGPGELFFGEGSRLTVL.

The chain carries TRBV19 and TRBJ2-1, with 12 bases lining up with TRBD2. Germline loops: CDR1 LNHDA, CDR2 SQIVND (reference sequence). This CDR3 region has 18 residues. The V gene end was trimmed by 3 bases and the J gene end by 4 bases; junction bases not matched to a gene: 10. The CDR3 region is CASSILLAGGGFYNEQFF. The DNA for the CDR3 is TGTGCCAGTAGTATCCTTCTAGCGGGAGGGGGATTTTACAATGAGCAGTTCTTC.

There are a few counts of this clone. This chain uses TRBV6-5 with TRBJ2-7; D is uncertain. The CDR3 extends over 15 amino acids. Germline loops: CDR1 MNHEY, CDR2 SVGAGI. The ends were cut back, 7 bases at V and 0 bases at J, with 16 bases in the middle. The CDR3 reads CASTRRHLYSYEQYF. The DNA of the CDR3 is TGTGCCAGCACGAGGAGACACTTGTACTCCTACGAGCAGTACTTC.

This clone is categorized as medium-sized. The rearrangement links TRBV10-2 to TRBJ1-5; possibly TRBD1 for D (5 bases). CDR1 and CDR2 (germline): WSHSY, SAAADI. Trimming removed 6 bases at V and 2 bases at J, with 11 bases between. The CDR3 sequence is 14 residues long. The CDR3 DNA reads TGCGCCAGCAGAGGGGACGGGCGCAATCAGCCCCAGCATTTT. Amino acid sequence: CASRGDGRNQPQHF.

In this sample, this clone turned up a few times. This chain connects TRBV6-1 to TRBJ2-7; 7 bases match TRBD1. This CDR3 region has 14 residues. From germline, CDR1 is MNHNS and CDR2 SASEGT. The V segment lost 6 bases and the J segment 0 bases; nucleotides outside the gene matches: 5. CDR3 DNA: TGTGCCAGCAGGGTCCGGGACAGCTCCTACGAGCAGTACTTC. Translated: CASRVRDSSYEQYF.